The present entry profiles one T cell receptor beta chain with its context. V lost 2 bases to trimming and J lost 4 bases; unmatched junction nucleotides: 13. CDR1 and CDR2 from the germline V gene are GTSNPN and SVGIG (reference sequence). This CDR3 spans 17 amino acids. The sample is drawn from a study of T cells in pancreatic ductal adenocarcinoma. No neoadjuvant therapy was given to the selected pancreatic ductal adenocarcinoma patients before their surgery. Sequencing was performed with immunoSEQ multiplex PCR; in TCRdb, only in-frame clones are kept and a portion is missing. The data show 16,000 or so clones, more than 75% seen once.

Sequenced material: PBMCs. V usage is TRBV30 and J usage is TRBJ1-2, with 10 bases fitting TRBD1. The receptor was isolated from a human donor with pancreatic ductal adenocarcinoma. The CDR3 sequence: CAWSPRTDRGRVYGYTF. In DNA form, the CDR3 reads TGTGCCTGGAGTCCCCGGACAGACAGGGGGCGGGTCTATGGCTACACCTTC.